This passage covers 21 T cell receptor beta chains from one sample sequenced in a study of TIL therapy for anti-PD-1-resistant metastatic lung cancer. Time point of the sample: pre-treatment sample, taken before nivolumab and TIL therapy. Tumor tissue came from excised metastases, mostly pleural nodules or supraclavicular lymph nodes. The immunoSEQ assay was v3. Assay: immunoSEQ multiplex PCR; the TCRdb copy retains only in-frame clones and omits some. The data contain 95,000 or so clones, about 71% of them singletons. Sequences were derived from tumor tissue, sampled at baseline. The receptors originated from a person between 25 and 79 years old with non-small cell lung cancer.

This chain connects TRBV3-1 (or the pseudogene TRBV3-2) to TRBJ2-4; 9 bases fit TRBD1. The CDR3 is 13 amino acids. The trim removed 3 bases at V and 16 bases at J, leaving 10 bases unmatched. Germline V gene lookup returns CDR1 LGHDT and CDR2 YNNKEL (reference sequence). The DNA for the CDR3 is TGTGCCAGCAGCCAGGACACCGGGACAGGGAGTTACTTC. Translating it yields CASSQDTGTGSYF.

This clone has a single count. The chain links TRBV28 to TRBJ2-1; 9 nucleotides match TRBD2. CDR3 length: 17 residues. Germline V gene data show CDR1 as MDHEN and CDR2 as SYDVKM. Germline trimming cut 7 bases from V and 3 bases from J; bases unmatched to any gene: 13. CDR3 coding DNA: TGTGCCAGCACCCAGGGCGGCGGGGGGGCCTACTACAATGAGCAGTTCTTC. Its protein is CASTQGGGGAYYNEQFF.

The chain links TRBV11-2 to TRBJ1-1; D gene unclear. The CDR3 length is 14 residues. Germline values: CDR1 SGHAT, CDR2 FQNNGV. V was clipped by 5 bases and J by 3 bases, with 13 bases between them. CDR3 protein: CASSLIIGDTEAFF. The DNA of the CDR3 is TGTGCCAGCAGCCTGATCATCGGGGACACTGAAGCTTTCTTT.

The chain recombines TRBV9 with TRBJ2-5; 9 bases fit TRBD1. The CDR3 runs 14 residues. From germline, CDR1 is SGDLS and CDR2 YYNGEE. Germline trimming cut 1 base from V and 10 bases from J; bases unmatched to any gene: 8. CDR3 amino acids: CASSVNRDREGQYF. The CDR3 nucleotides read TGTGCCAGCAGCGTAAACCGGGACAGGGAGGGCCAGTACTTC.

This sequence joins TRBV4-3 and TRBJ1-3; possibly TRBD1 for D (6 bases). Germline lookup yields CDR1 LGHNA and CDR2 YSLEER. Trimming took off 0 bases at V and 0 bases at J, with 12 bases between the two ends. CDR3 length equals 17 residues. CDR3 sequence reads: CASSQEVTGTSGNTIYF. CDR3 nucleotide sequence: TGCGCCAGCAGCCAAGAAGTGACAGGCACCTCTGGAAACACCATATATTTT.

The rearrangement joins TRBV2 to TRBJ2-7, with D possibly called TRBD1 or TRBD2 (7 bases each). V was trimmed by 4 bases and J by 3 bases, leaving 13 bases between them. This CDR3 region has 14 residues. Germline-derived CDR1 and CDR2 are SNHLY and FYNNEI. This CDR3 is CASSAQGGFYEQYF. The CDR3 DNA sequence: TGTGCCAGCAGTGCCCAGGGGGGGTTCTACGAGCAGTACTTC.

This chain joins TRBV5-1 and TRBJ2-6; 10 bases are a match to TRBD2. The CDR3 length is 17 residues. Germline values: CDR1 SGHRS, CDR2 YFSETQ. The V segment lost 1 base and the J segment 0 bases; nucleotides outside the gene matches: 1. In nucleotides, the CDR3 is TGCGCCAGCAGCTTGACTAGCGGGGCCTCTGGGGCCAACGTCCTGACTTTC. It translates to CASSLTSGASGANVLTF.

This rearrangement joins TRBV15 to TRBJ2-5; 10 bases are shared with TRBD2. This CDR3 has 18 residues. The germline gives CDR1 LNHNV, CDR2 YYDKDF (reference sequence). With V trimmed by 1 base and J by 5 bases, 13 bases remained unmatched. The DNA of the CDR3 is TGTGCCACCAGCAGAGCTACCGGGACTAGCGAACTTGGGGAGACCCAGTACTTC. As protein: CATSRATGTSELGETQYF. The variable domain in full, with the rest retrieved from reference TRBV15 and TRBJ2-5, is DAMVIQNPRYQVTQFGKPVTLSCSQTLNHNVMYWYQQKSSQAPKLLFHYYDKDFNNEADTPDNFQSRRPNTSFCFLDIRSPGLGDTAMYLCATSRATGTSELGETQYFGPGTRLLVL.

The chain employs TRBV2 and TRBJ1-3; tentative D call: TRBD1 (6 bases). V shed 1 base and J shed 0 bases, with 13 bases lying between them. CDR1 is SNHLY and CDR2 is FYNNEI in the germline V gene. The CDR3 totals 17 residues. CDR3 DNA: TGTGCCAGCAGTGAAGGGGGGGCGGGCGACTCTGGAAACACCATATATTTT. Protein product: CASSEGGAGDSGNTIYF.

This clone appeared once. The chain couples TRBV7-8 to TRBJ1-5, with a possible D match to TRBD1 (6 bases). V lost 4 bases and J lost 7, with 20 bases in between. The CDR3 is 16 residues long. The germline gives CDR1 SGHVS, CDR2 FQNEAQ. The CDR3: CASSSSSSGRGQPQHF. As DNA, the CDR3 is TGTGCCAGCAGCTCGTCTTCGAGTGGCAGGGGACAGCCCCAGCATTTT.

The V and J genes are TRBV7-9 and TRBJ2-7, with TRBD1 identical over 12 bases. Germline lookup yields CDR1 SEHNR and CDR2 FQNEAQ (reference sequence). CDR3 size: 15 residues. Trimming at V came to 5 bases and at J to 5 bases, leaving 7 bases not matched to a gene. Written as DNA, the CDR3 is TGTGCCAGCAGCCCACCAGGGACAGGGGGCAACGAGCAGTACTTC. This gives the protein CASSPPGTGGNEQYF.

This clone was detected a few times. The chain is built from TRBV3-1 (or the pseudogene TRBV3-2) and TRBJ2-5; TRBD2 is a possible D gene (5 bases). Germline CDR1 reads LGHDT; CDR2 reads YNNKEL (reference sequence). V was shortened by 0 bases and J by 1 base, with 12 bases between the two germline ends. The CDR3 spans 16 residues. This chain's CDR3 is CASSQDRQRSQETQYF. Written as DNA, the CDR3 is TGTGCCAGCAGCCAAGATAGGCAGCGGTCCCAAGAGACCCAGTACTTC.

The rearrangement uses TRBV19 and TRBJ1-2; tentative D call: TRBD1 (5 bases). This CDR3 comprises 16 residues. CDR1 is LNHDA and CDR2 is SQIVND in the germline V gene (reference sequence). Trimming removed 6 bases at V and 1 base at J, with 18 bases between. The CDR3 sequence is CASSRTGASSNYGYTF. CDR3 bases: TGTGCCAGTAGCCGAACAGGCGCTTCGAGTAACTATGGCTACACCTTC.

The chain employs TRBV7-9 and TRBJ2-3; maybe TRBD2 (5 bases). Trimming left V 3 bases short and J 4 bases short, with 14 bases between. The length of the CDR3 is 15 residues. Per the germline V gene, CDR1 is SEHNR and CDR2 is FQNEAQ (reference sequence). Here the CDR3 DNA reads TGTGCCAGCAGCTTGACTCGCGGGCCCCCAGATACGCAGTATTTT. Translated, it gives CASSLTRGPPDTQYF.

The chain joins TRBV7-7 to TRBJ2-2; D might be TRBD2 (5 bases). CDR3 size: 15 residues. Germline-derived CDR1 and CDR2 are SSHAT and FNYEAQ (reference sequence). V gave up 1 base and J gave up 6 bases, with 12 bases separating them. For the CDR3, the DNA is TGTGCCAGCAGCTTAGATATCAAGAGGGCCGGGGAGCTGTTTTTT. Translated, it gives CASSLDIKRAGELFF.

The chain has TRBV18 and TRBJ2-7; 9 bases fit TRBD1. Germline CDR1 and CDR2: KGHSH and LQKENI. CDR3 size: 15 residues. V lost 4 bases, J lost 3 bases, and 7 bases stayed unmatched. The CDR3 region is CASSLDRGYIYEQYF. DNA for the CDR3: TGTGCCAGCTCACTGGACAGGGGTTATATCTACGAGCAGTACTTC.

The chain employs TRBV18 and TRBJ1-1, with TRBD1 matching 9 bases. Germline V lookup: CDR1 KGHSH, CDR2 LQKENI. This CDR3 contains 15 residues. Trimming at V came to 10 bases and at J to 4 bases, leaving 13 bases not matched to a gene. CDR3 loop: CATSRTGDRGTEAFF. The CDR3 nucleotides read TGTGCCACCTCGAGGACAGGGGACCGGGGCACTGAAGCTTTCTTT.

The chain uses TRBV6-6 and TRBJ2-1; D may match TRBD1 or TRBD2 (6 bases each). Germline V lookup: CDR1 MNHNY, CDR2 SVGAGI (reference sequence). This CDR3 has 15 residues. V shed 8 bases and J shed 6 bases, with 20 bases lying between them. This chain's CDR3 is CASSRVEGGINEQFF. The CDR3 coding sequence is TGTGCCAGCTCCCGGGTAGAGGGGGGAATCAATGAGCAGTTCTTC.

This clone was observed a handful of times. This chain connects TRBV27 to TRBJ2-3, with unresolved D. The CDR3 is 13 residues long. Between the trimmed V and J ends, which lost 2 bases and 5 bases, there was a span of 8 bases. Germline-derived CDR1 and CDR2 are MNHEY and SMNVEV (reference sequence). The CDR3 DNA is TGTGCCAGCAGTTTAAGCGAGAGAGATACGCAGTATTTT. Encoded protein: CASSLSERDTQYF.

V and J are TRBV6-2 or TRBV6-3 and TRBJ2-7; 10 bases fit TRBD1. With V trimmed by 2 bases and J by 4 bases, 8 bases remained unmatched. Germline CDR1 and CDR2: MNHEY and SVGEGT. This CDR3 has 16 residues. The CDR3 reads CASSYHRDRGDYEQYF. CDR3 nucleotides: TGTGCCAGCAGTTACCACCGGGACAGGGGAGATTACGAGCAGTACTTC.

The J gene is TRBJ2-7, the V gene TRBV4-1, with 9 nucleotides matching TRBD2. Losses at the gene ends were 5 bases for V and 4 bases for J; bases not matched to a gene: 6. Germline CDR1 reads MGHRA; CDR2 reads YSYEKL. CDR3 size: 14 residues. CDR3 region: CASSVAGVKYEQYF. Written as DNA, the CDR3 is TGCGCCAGCAGCGTAGCGGGAGTAAAGTACGAGCAGTACTTC.